Sequencing of this T cell receptor beta chain was carried out in a study of metastatic and nonmetastatic thyroid tumors. On the study more broadly: For malignant and benign thyroid patients, tumor or nodule tissue and blood were the sources whose repertoires were compared. Overall study findings and caveats: The reported finding was significantly higher TCR beta diversity in malignant thyroid tumors relative to benign nodules, in blood and tumor.

Only a few counts were recorded for this clone. What it binds is not known. Mismatch with germline at one junction end may stem from a read error. In germline, CDR1 is MDHEN, CDR2 SYDVKM. This CDR3 has 16 amino acids. Through MiXCR, TCRdb re-clonotyped the PCR reads. The table lists some 17,000 clones, approximately 27% of them singletons, with around 15% in the top ten. Not a single patient had been given any form of treatment at any point before undergoing thyroid surgery. The sequencing sample was made of tumor tissue. The rearrangement links TRBV28 to TRBJ1-2; TRBD1 matches 7 bases. The sequence was collected from a female donor with papillary thyroid cancer or a benign thyroid nodule (not recorded which). Some clones in this sample may be carry-over from other donors' samples. The CDR3 bases are TGTGCCAGCAGTTTACAGACCGGGACAGTGGAGGGTGGCCACACCTTC. Protein sequence: CASSLQTGTVEGGHTF.